Listed below are T cell receptor beta chains from one sample, sequenced in a study of OX40 agonist ivuxolimab in advanced cancers. The repertoire was sequenced with immunoSEQ multiplex PCR; TCRdb's copy has only in-frame clones and lacks some. The repertoire holds roughly 70,000 clones, about 85% seen once, with under 4.5% in the top ten. Sequencing was performed on CD4+ or CD8+ T cells sorted from blood, taken in a trial of the OX40 agonist ivuxolimab. Receptors were obtained from an adult with an advanced solid tumor such as melanoma, head and neck, liver or kidney cancer. Each CDR3 is given with its conserved first and last residue. D genes are given only for firm matches. Only some rows state a clone size, as once, few, many or a class for expanded clones.

D gene	clone size	J gene	V gene	CDR3 protein	CDR3 DNA
-	-	TRBJ2-5	TRBV10-2	CASSPLYQETQYF	TGCGCCAGCAGTCCCCTATACCAAGAGACCCAGTACTTC
-	once	TRBJ1-3	TRBV2	CASTPLATSGNTIYF	TGTGCCAGCACCCCCCTGGCCACCTCTGGAAACACCATATATTTT
-	-	TRBJ2-7	TRBV28	CASSPQEYEQYF	TGTGCCAGCAGTCCCCAGGAATACGAGCAGTACTTC
TRBD1	-	TRBJ2-7	TRBV7-3	CASSLGTGPYEQYF	TGTGCCAGCAGCTTAGGGACAGGCCCCTACGAGCAGTACTTC
-	-	TRBJ2-5	TRBV20-1	CSARSQETQYF	TGCAGTGCTCGAAGTCAAGAGACCCAGTACTTC
-	-	TRBJ2-3	TRBV14	CASSQLNLPGFDTQYF	TGTGCCAGCAGCCAACTGAACCTACCCGGATTTGATACGCAGTATTTT
-	-	TRBJ1-6	TRBV5-4	CASSLGPDVFSPLHF	TGTGCCAGCAGCTTAGGGCCAGACGTATTCTCACCCCTCCACTTT
-	-	TRBJ2-5	TRBV5-1	CASRGSNKGETQYF	TGCGCCAGCAGGGGCAGCAATAAGGGGGAGACCCAGTACTTC
-	-	TRBJ1-1	TRBV9	CASSGSGTEAFF	TGTGCCAGCAGTGGTTCAGGGACTGAAGCTTTCTTT
-	-	TRBJ2-1	TRBV5-1	CASSLGSDSYNEQFF	TGCGCCAGCAGCTTGGGGAGCGATTCCTACAATGAGCAGTTCTTC
-	few	TRBJ1-1	TRBV5-6	CASSLDRWTEAFF	TGTGCCAGCAGCTTGGACAGGTGGACTGAAGCTTTCTTT
-	-	TRBJ1-6	TRBV5-4	CASSWGGSGSYNSPLHF	TGTGCCAGCAGTTGGGGGGGTTCTGGGTCCTATAATTCACCCCTCCACTTT
-	-	TRBJ2-3	TRBV5-1	CASSLQFTDTQYF	TGCGCCAGCAGCTTACAATTCACAGATACGCAGTATTTT
-	once	TRBJ1-1	TRBV2	CASLRDMNTEAFF	TGTGCCAGTCTCAGGGACATGAACACTGAAGCTTTCTTT
-	-	TRBJ1-1	TRBV11-3	CASSPGDPNTEAFF	TGTGCCAGCAGCCCCGGGGACCCGAACACTGAAGCTTTCTTT
TRBD2	-	TRBJ2-1	TRBV28	CASTFRRERYNEQFF	TGTGCCAGCACCTTTCGGCGGGAGAGGTACAATGAGCAGTTCTTC
TRBD1	-	TRBJ2-7	TRBV6-5	CASSFDRGSQYF	TGTGCCAGCAGTTTCGACAGGGGAAGTCAGTACTTC
-	-	TRBJ2-1	TRBV10-2	CASAPEKEQFF	TGCGCCAGCGCCCCGGAAAAGGAGCAGTTCTTC
TRBD1	-	TRBJ2-7	TRBV7-7	CASSSDRVIDEQYF	TGTGCCAGCAGCTCGGACAGGGTAATCGACGAGCAGTACTTC
TRBD1	-	TRBJ2-6	TRBV4-3	CASRNTLQGAGGANVLTF	TGCGCCAGCAGGAACACACTTCAGGGGGCTGGTGGGGCCAACGTCCTGACTTTC
TRBD2	-	TRBJ2-3	TRBV6-6	CASSPSGGVTDTQYF	TGTGCCAGCAGCCCGAGCGGGGGAGTCACAGATACGCAGTATTTT
-	few	TRBJ2-1	TRBV14	CASSQDRRGKQFF	TGTGCCAGCAGCCAAGATCGACGAGGAAAGCAGTTCTTC
TRBD1	-	TRBJ2-4	TRBV6-1	CASIRIPGQRNIQYF	TGTGCCAGCATTCGAATTCCGGGACAGAGAAACATTCAGTACTTC
-	-	TRBJ1-2	TRBV5-1	CASSPSVSGGYTF	TGCGCCAGCAGCCCATCCGTCTCAGGGGGCTACACCTTC
-	once	TRBJ2-6	TRBV5-1	CASSLGETGANVLTF	TGCGCCAGCAGCTTGGGCGAAACTGGGGCCAACGTCCTGACTTTC
-	-	TRBJ2-7	TRBV2	CASREQGPSHEQYF	TGTGCCAGCAGGGAGCAGGGACCTTCCCACGAGCAGTACTTC
TRBD2	-	TRBJ2-3	TRBV11-2	CASSLTSAKRTDTQYF	TGTGCCAGCAGCTTGACTAGCGCTAAACGCACAGATACGCAGTATTTT
TRBD2	-	TRBJ2-7	TRBV14	CASSQVLRRTSLDEQYF	TGTGCCAGCAGCCAAGTCCTCCGAAGGACTAGCCTCGACGAGCAGTACTTC
TRBD2	-	TRBJ2-2	TRBV27	CASSFFGRGATGELFF	TGTGCCAGCAGTTTTTTTGGGAGGGGCGCGACCGGGGAGCTGTTTTTT
-	-	TRBJ2-2	TRBV6-5	CASSSRAGELFF	TGTGCCAGCAGCTCCCGGGCCGGAGAGCTGTTTTTT